The entry that follows covers one T cell receptor (beta chain) sequence. Profiling relied on immunoSEQ multiplex PCR, and the TCRdb table lists in-frame clones only, not all of them. The sample has under 150,000 clones; 75% to 90% are singletons. The sample comes from a study of T cell responses to AZD1222 COVID-19 vaccine. V lost 4 bases and J 1 base, leaving 22 bases between the germline ends. CDR1 LGHDT and CDR2 YNNKEL come from the germline V gene (reference sequence). This CDR3 has 18 residues. The chain uses TRBV3-1 (or the pseudogene TRBV3-2) and TRBJ2-5; D is undetermined. This sequence originates from an adult in good health. Specimen: peripheral blood, collected on day 0 of AZD1222 vaccination. CDR3 DNA sequence: TGTGCCAGCAGCCCCTACACCCCCTTCGTGGGCCCCCAAGAGACCCAGTACTTC. The encoded protein is CASSPYTPFVGPQETQYF.